Below are 31 T cell receptor beta chains sequenced from a single sample in a study of blood T cell repertoires in COVID-19. Using immunoSEQ multiplex PCR, the repertoire was profiled, and TCRdb retains in-frame clones only, with some absent. In the table there are under 300,000 clones, 65% to 85% of which are singletons. Sequencing was carried out using peripheral blood. The source of these receptors is an elderly man with acute or convalescent COVID-19.

This sequence joins TRBV30 and TRBJ1-1; D might be TRBD1 (6 bases). From germline, CDR1 is GTSNPN and CDR2 SVGIG (reference sequence). Trimming removed 0 bases from V and 6 bases from J, with 8 bases in between. There are 12 residues in the CDR3. The CDR3 DNA sequence: TGTGCCTGGAGTGTAAGACAGGCTGAAGCTTTCTTT. As protein: CAWSVRQAEAFF.

V is TRBV7-2 and J is TRBJ2-7; 11 positions match TRBD2. V lost 5 bases to trimming and J lost 4 bases; unmatched junction nucleotides: 10. CDR1 is SGHTA and CDR2 is FQGNSA in the germline V gene. The CDR3 extends over 16 amino acids. CDR3 residues: CASSILGTSGSYEQYF. CDR3 sequence (DNA): TGTGCCAGCAGCATATTAGGAACTAGCGGGAGTTACGAGCAGTACTTC.

The gene calls are TRBV5-1 and TRBJ1-1, with D possibly TRBD1 on 5 matching bases. The V and J ends lost 3 bases and 0 bases respectively, with 9 bases between them. Germline CDR1 reads SGHRS; CDR2 reads YFSETQ. The CDR3 runs 14 residues. CDR3 coding DNA: TGCGCCAGCAGCTATACAGGCCTGAACACTGAAGCTTTCTTT. Its translation is CASSYTGLNTEAFF.

This clone turned up a few times. This chain connects TRBV5-4 to TRBJ2-7; the match to TRBD2 covers 9 bases. V lost 4 bases and J lost 0; bases outside the gene matches: 11. The CDR3 has 17 amino acids. Per germline, CDR1 SGHNT and CDR2 YYREEE (reference sequence). The CDR3 coding sequence is TGTGCCAGCAGCCGGACTAGCGCTTACTTCAGCTCCTACGAGCAGTACTTC. Translation: CASSRTSAYFSSYEQYF.

The sample holds one count of this clone. The J gene is TRBJ1-5, the V gene TRBV7-8, with D maybe TRBD1 (5 bases). Germline V gives CDR1 SGHVS, CDR2 FQNEAQ. The CDR3 runs to 14 residues. V lost 5 bases, J lost 1 base, and 9 bases lay in between. The CDR3 sequence: CASSGGTSNQPQHF. CDR3 in DNA: TGTGCCAGCAGCGGCGGGACGAGCAATCAGCCCCAGCATTTT.

The V call is TRBV7-2, the J call TRBJ2-3, with D unclear. Germline CDR1 and CDR2: SGHTA and FQGNSA. V was clipped by 8 bases and J by 2 bases, with 17 bases between them. There are 15 residues in the CDR3. CDR3 bases: TGTGCCAGCGTACGAGCCCTTATGAACACAGATACGCAGTATTTT. Translated, it gives CASVRALMNTDTQYF.

The chain has TRBV3-1 (or the pseudogene TRBV3-2) and TRBJ2-1; D perhaps matches TRBD2 (7 bases). The V gene lost 4 bases and the J gene lost 8 bases, with 24 bases spanning the gap. Looked up from germline, CDR1 is LGHDT and CDR2 is YNNKEL (reference sequence). CDR3 size: 17 residues. The CDR3 DNA follows: TGTGCCAGCAGCCTACGGGGGCGGGAGAAGGTATCGGATGAGCAGTTCTTC. Translated: CASSLRGREKVSDEQFF.

The rearrangement joins TRBV7-8 to TRBJ2-1; TRBD2 aligns across 13 bases. In germline, CDR1 is SGHVS, CDR2 FQNEAQ. The CDR3 totals 16 residues. The trim removed 1 base at V and 6 bases at J, leaving 3 bases unmatched. CDR3 sequence: CASSLGGLAGSNEQFF. CDR3 nucleotide sequence: TGTGCCAGCAGCTTAGGGGGACTAGCGGGAAGCAATGAGCAGTTCTTC.

The V and J genes are TRBV28 and TRBJ1-6; unclear D gene. The CDR3 contains 11 residues. Trimming pared 5 bases from V and 14 bases from J, leaving 10 bases between. The germline V gene encodes CDR1 MDHEN and CDR2 SYDVKM. The CDR3 coding sequence is TGTGCCAGCAGTACCCGACAAGCCCTCCACTTT. Its translation: CASSTRQALHF.

This clone was seen just once. The chain combines TRBV11-1 with TRBJ2-5; 8 nucleotides agree with TRBD2. CDR1 and CDR2 (germline): SGHAT, FQDESV (reference sequence). The CDR3 has 15 amino acids. V shed 0 bases, J shed 2 bases, and the junction held 2 bases outside the gene matches. CDR3 region: CASSLASGIQETQYF. CDR3 in DNA: TGTGCCAGCAGCTTAGCTAGCGGGATACAAGAGACCCAGTACTTC.

J is TRBJ1-1 and V is TRBV25-1; D not certain. This CDR3 region has 14 residues. V was clipped by 6 bases and J by 1 base, with 12 bases between them. The germline CDR1 and CDR2 sequences are MGHDK and SYGVNS. CDR3 sequence: CASRGPTENTEAFF. The CDR3 coding sequence is TGTGCCAGCAGGGGCCCCACAGAGAACACTGAAGCTTTCTTT.

The V call is TRBV18, the J call TRBJ2-5, with a tentative D call TRBD2 (6 bases). Trimming removed 6 bases at V and 1 base at J, with 6 bases between. The CDR3 has 12 residues. Germline CDR1 is KGHSH and CDR2 is LQKENI. In DNA, the CDR3 is TGTGCCAGCTCCGGGGGCCAAGAGACCCAGTACTTC. This encodes CASSGGQETQYF. The full variable domain, completed using reference TRBV18 and TRBJ2-5, is NAGVMQNPRHLVRRRGQEARLRCSPMKGHSHVYWYRQLPEEGLKFMVYLQKENIIDESGMPKERFSAEFPKEGPSILRIQQVVRGDSAAYFCASSGGQETQYFGPGTRLLVL.

The rearrangement links TRBV7-9 to TRBJ2-7; perhaps TRBD1 as D (6 bases). Germline CDR1 and CDR2: SEHNR and FQNEAQ (reference sequence). CDR3 length: 16 residues. V was clipped by 5 bases and J by 2 bases, with 19 bases between them. The CDR3 coding sequence is TGTGCCAGCAGCCGACACAGGGACAACCCCCCCTACGAGCAGTACTTC. Its translation: CASSRHRDNPPYEQYF.

The chain joins TRBV6-5 to TRBJ2-7; 8 bases are a match to TRBD2. The CDR3 has 15 amino acids. Per germline, CDR1 MNHEY and CDR2 SVGAGI. With V trimmed by 4 bases and J by 6 bases, 11 bases remained unmatched. The CDR3 DNA reads TGTGCCAGCAGTTCGACTAGCGTTCATTTGAGCGAGCAGTACTTC. It is translated as CASSSTSVHLSEQYF.

V and J are TRBV9 and TRBJ1-6, with D possibly being TRBD1 (5 bases). Germline loops: CDR1 SGDLS, CDR2 YYNGEE. CDR3 length: 15 amino acids. V was clipped by 4 bases and J by 3 bases, with 11 bases between them. CDR3 residues: CASSSRAGYNSPLHF. DNA for the CDR3: TGTGCCAGCAGCTCCAGGGCAGGCTATAATTCACCCCTCCACTTT. Supplemented by reference TRBV9 and TRBJ1-6, the full variable domain reads DSGVTQTPKHLITATGQRVTLRCSPRSGDLSVYWYQQSLDQGLQFLIQYYNGEERAKGNILERFSAQQFPDLHSELNLSSLELGDSALYFCASSSRAGYNSPLHFGNGTRLTVT.

This clone was counted between two and nine times. Other DNA variants within this sample encode the same CDR3. The rearrangement joins TRBV3-1 (or the pseudogene TRBV3-2) to TRBJ2-5; D gene uncertain. The V end was cut by 1 base, the J end by 5 bases, with 5 bases between. CDR3 length equals 12 residues. Germline loops: CDR1 LGHDT, CDR2 YNNKEL (reference sequence). The CDR3 loop is CASSQVAETQYF. The CDR3 nucleotides read TGTGCCAGCAGCCAAGTTGCGGAGACCCAGTACTTC.

The V gene is TRBV11-2, the J gene TRBJ2-5; TRBD2 is a possible D gene (5 bases). CDR1 SGHAT and CDR2 FQNNGV come from the germline V gene. Trimming left V 1 base short and J 5 bases short, with 14 bases between. This CDR3 spans 15 amino acids. CDR3 residues: CASSLGGSGRETQYF. For the CDR3, the DNA is TGTGCCAGCAGCTTAGGCGGTTCGGGAAGGGAGACCCAGTACTTC.

The rearrangement uses TRBV5-4 and TRBJ2-7; 8 nucleotides align to TRBD2. Unmatched junction bases numbered 13, after V lost 4 bases and J lost 1 base. This CDR3 contains 17 residues. Germline CDR1 SGHNT, CDR2 YYREEE (reference sequence). The CDR3 region has the DNA TGTGCCAGCAGCAGTCTATGGGGACTAGGGGGATCCTACGAGCAGTACTTC. It codes for CASSSLWGLGGSYEQYF.

V gene TRBV3-1 (or the pseudogene TRBV3-2) combines with J gene TRBJ1-5; D is undetermined. V dropped 0 bases and J dropped 2 bases, with 11 bases sitting between them. CDR3 length: 16 residues. Germline CDR1 is LGHDT and CDR2 is YNNKEL (reference sequence). The CDR3: CASSQDAGDGNQPQHF. The CDR3, as DNA: TGTGCCAGCAGCCAAGACGCTGGAGATGGCAATCAGCCCCAGCATTTT.

This clone was seen a handful of times. The rearrangement joins TRBV7-6 to TRBJ2-6; D is possibly TRBD2 (5 bases). The germline V and J ends were trimmed by 4 bases and 2 bases, with 12 bases remaining between them. The CDR3 loop spans 16 amino acids. Germline V CDR1 and CDR2: SGHVS, FNYEAQ. The CDR3 region is CASSSLRVAGANVLTF. The CDR3 DNA is TGTGCCAGCAGCTCCCTGAGGGTGGCTGGGGCCAACGTCCTGACTTTC. The full variable domain, rest sourced from reference TRBV7-6 and TRBJ2-6, is GAGVSQSPRYKVTKRGQDVALRCDPISGHVSLYWYRQALGQGPEFLTYFNYEAQQDKSGLPNDRFSAERPEGSISTLTIQRTEQRDSAMYRCASSSLRVAGANVLTFGAGSRLTVL.

CDR3 bases: TGTGCCAGCAGCCTGGGACTAAACACCGGGGAGCTGTTTTTT. This codes for CASSLGLNTGELFF. The chain recombines TRBV7-8 with TRBJ2-2, with 7 bases matching TRBD2. The CDR3 has 14 amino acids. The J segment lost 2 bases and the V segment lost 5 bases, leaving 2 bases of the junction unmatched. From germline, CDR1 is SGHVS and CDR2 FQNEAQ.

This clone was detected only a few times. The V call is TRBV27, the J call TRBJ1-1; possibly TRBD1 for D (6 bases). Germline V gives CDR1 MNHEY, CDR2 SMNVEV (reference sequence). The V end lost 6 bases, the J end lost 4 bases, and 9 bases lay between the germline ends. This CDR3 spans 12 amino acids. Here the CDR3 DNA reads TGTGCCAGCAGCCCACAGGGCACTGAAGCTTTCTTT. It specifies CASSPQGTEAFF.

This chain joins TRBV2 and TRBJ2-2; the D gene is possibly TRBD2 (5 bases). This CDR3 spans 15 amino acids. Germline values: CDR1 SNHLY, CDR2 FYNNEI. Trimming took 6 bases from V and 6 from J, leaving 17 bases between them. The CDR3 is CASRRATQSPGELFF. The DNA of the CDR3 is TGTGCCAGCAGGAGGGCTACTCAGTCCCCCGGGGAGCTGTTTTTT.

This rearrangement joins TRBV28 to TRBJ1-1; a possible D gene is TRBD1 (6 bases). The CDR3 loop spans 15 amino acids. Germline values: CDR1 MDHEN, CDR2 SYDVKM. The V end lost 2 bases, the J end lost 5 bases, and 15 bases lay between the germline ends. Here the CDR3 reads CASSLSTGSGTEAFF. As DNA, the CDR3 is TGTGCCAGCAGTTTAAGCACAGGGAGTGGAACTGAAGCTTTCTTT.

The gene calls are TRBV7-9 and TRBJ1-4; D not certain. CDR3 length equals 13 residues. V lost 4 bases, J lost 8 bases, and 11 bases lay in between. Germline V gives CDR1 SEHNR, CDR2 FQNEAQ (reference sequence). The CDR3 loop reads CASSYSAGEKLFF. The DNA for the CDR3 is TGTGCCAGCAGCTATTCCGCGGGAGAAAAACTGTTTTTT.

CDR3 in DNA: TGCGCCAGCAGCCAGGAGGACGGCTACGAGCAGTACTTC. This gives the protein CASSQEDGYEQYF. The rearrangement joins TRBV4-1 to TRBJ2-7, with a weak D call TRBD2 (5 bases). Trimming removed 3 bases at V and 3 bases at J, with 9 bases between. CDR3 length: 13 amino acids. Germline V CDR1 and CDR2: MGHRA, YSYEKL.

The rearrangement joins TRBV6-1 to TRBJ1-2; 7 nucleotides agree with TRBD1. The germline CDR1 and CDR2 sequences are MNHNS and SASEGT. Unmatched junction bases numbered 9, after V lost 4 bases and J lost 1 base. The CDR3 extends over 16 amino acids. The CDR3 region is CASSGRGTEINYGYTF. The CDR3 region has the DNA TGTGCCAGCAGTGGGCGAGGGACAGAAATTAACTATGGCTACACCTTC.

This chain links TRBV28 with TRBJ2-4; D is ambiguous. Germline V gene lookup returns CDR1 MDHEN and CDR2 SYDVKM. The CDR3 loop spans 14 amino acids. The V gene lost 7 bases and the J gene lost 0 bases, with 10 bases spanning the gap. The CDR3 sequence is CASTGGLAKNIQYF. DNA of the CDR3: TGTGCCAGCACTGGCGGTTTAGCCAAAAACATTCAGTACTTC.

The gene calls are TRBV11-3 and TRBJ2-2, with a tentative D call TRBD2 (5 bases). CDR1 and CDR2 (germline): SGHNT, YENEEA. This CDR3 has 12 residues. V lost 3 bases and J lost 7, with 6 bases in between. CDR3 loop: CASSFSDGELFF. CDR3 DNA: TGTGCCAGCAGCTTTAGCGACGGGGAGCTGTTTTTT.

This rearrangement joins TRBV20-1 to TRBJ2-7, with 10 bases that match TRBD1. Per germline, CDR1 DFQATT and CDR2 SNEGSKA (reference sequence). Trimming removed 3 bases from V and 2 bases from J; junction bases left unmatched: 4. The CDR3 is 14 residues long. CDR3 loop: CSASGDRGTYEQYF. CDR3 DNA: TGCAGTGCTAGTGGGGACAGGGGAACCTACGAGCAGTACTTC.

The J gene is TRBJ2-2, the V gene TRBV5-4; TRBD1 aligns across 8 bases. Germline CDR1 SGHNT, CDR2 YYREEE (reference sequence). Trimming removed 4 bases from V and 0 bases from J; junction bases left unmatched: 2. The CDR3 runs 15 residues. The CDR3: CASSPGGANTGELFF. The DNA for the CDR3 is TGTGCCAGCAGCCCAGGGGGCGCGAACACCGGGGAGCTGTTTTTT.